This passage covers 5 T cell receptor beta chains from one sample sequenced in a study of cytomegalovirus exposure and HLA in healthy donors. 60 Vbeta and 13 Jbeta primers were used in PCR. Libraries were prepared by immunoSEQ multiplex PCR; TCRdb keeps only in-frame clonotypes and omits some of them. The data show roughly 120,000 clones, with around 78% seen just once and 4.5% to 5% held by the top ten. Sequenced input: PBMCs. The receptors stem from a man between 60 and 75 years old in good health and CMV-seropositive.

This clone was detected only once. The rearrangement uses TRBV9 and TRBJ1-1; weak D call: TRBD1 (6 bases). Germline CDR1 is SGDLS and CDR2 is YYNGEE. V lost 4 bases and J 4 bases, leaving 11 bases between the germline ends. The CDR3 loop spans 13 amino acids. CDR3 in amino acids: CASSFEGGTEAFF. CDR3 in DNA: TGTGCCAGCAGCTTCGAAGGGGGCACTGAAGCTTTCTTT.

The V call is TRBV2, the J call TRBJ2-5; 9 bases line up with TRBD2. This CDR3 region has 13 residues. The ends lost 3 bases at V and 5 bases at J; junction bases unmatched: 1. Germline CDR1 SNHLY, CDR2 FYNNEI. The CDR3 spells CASSELAGETQYF. The CDR3, as DNA: TGTGCCAGCAGTGAGCTAGCGGGGGAGACCCAGTACTTC.

The J gene is TRBJ2-2, the V gene TRBV5-1; the match to TRBD1 covers 7 bases. The length of the CDR3 is 15 residues. The V and J ends lost 4 bases and 4 bases, in that order; junction bases with no gene match: 7. Per the germline V gene, CDR1 is SGHRS and CDR2 is YFSETQ. CDR3 in amino acids: CASSQTGLGTGELFF. The CDR3 DNA sequence: TGCGCCAGCAGCCAGACAGGGTTGGGCACCGGGGAGCTGTTTTTT. Together with reference TRBV5-1 and TRBJ2-2, the CDR3 gives the full variable domain: KAGVTQTPRYLIKTRGQQVTLSCSPISGHRSVSWYQQTPGQGLQFLFEYFSETQRNKGNFPGRFSGRQFSNSRSEMNVSTLELGDSALYLCASSQTGLGTGELFFGEGSRLTVL.

This chain connects TRBV4-2 to TRBJ1-4; 10 bases agree with TRBD1. V lost 6 bases to trimming and J lost 6 bases; unmatched junction nucleotides: 7. The CDR3 runs to 15 residues. Germline assignment: CDR1 LGHNA and CDR2 YNFKEQ. The chain's CDR3 is CASRPPGQGYEKLFF. The CDR3, as DNA: TGTGCCAGCAGACCTCCGGGACAGGGGTATGAAAAACTGTTTTTT.

V is TRBV18 and J is TRBJ1-4; D perhaps matches TRBD1 (5 bases). This CDR3 is 16 amino acids long. V gave up 2 bases and J gave up 0 bases, with 10 bases separating them. Looked up from germline, CDR1 is KGHSH and CDR2 is LQKENI. The chain's CDR3 is CASSPGHPATNEKLFF. DNA for the CDR3: TGTGCCAGCTCACCAGGACACCCTGCAACTAATGAAAAACTGTTTTTT.